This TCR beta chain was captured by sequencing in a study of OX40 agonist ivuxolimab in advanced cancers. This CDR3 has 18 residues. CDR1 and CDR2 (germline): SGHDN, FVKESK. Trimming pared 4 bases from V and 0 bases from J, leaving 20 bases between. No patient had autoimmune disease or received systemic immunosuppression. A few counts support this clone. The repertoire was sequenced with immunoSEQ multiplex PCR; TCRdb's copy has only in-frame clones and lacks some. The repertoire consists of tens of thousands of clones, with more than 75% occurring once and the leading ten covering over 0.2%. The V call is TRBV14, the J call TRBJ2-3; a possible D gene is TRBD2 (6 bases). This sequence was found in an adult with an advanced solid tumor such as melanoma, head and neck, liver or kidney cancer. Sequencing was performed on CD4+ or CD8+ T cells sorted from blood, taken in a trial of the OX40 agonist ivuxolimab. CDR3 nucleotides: TGTGCCAGCAGCCGACCGGGCCCTCATAGCGGTAGCACAGATACGCAGTATTTT. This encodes CASSRPGPHSGSTDTQYF.